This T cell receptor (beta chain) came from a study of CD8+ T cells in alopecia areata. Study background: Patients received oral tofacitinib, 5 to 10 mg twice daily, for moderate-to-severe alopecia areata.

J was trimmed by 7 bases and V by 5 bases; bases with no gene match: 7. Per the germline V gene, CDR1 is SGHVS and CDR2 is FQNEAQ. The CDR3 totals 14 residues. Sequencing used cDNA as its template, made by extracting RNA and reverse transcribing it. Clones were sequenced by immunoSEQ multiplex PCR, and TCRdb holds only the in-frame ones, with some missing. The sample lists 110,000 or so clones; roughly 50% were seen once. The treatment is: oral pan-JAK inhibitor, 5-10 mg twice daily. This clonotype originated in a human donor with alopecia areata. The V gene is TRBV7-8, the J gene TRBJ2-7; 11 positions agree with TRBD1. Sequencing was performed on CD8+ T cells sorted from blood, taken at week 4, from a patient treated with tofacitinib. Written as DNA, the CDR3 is TGTGCCAGCAGCCGGACAGGGGGCGAGAGGGAGCAGTACTTC. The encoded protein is CASSRTGGEREQYF.